A single sample is the source of the 4 T cell receptor beta chains below, sequenced in a study of type 1 regulatory T cells. For these TCRs, the target antigens are not known. TCRdb called the reads again in MiXCR, with one record for every CDR3 protein. The data show about 62,000 distinct CDR3 sequences, 62% seen once. Sequencing used cultured non-Tr1 T cells, either the whole culture or a sorted T cell fraction (not recorded which). These receptors were collected from a human donor in good health.

CDR3 sequence: CASSLSSGLAGSYEQYF. CDR3 in DNA: TGTGCCAGCAGCTTATCATCGGGACTAGCGGGGAGCTACGAGCAGTACTTC. The chain employs TRBV11-1 and TRBJ2-7; 13 bases agree with TRBD2. The CDR3 is made up of 17 amino acids. The germline V gene encodes CDR1 SGHAT and CDR2 FQDESV (reference sequence). V lost 2 bases, J lost 3 bases, and 7 bases stayed unmatched.

The gene calls are TRBV6-1 and TRBJ2-3, with unresolved D. Trimming cost V 5 bases and J 4 bases, with 10 bases left between them. The germline V gene has CDR1 MNHNS and CDR2 SASEGT. The CDR3 is 13 amino acids. The CDR3 nucleotides are TGTGCCAGCAGTACACGACGGGCAGATACGCAGTATTTT. Amino acid sequence: CASSTRRADTQYF.

This clonotype appeared a single time. The V gene is TRBV7-3, the J gene TRBJ2-1; 8 bases align to TRBD1. Germline lookup yields CDR1 SGHTA and CDR2 FQGTGA. The CDR3 extends over 16 amino acids. V dropped 4 bases and J dropped 7; count of bases not matched to a gene: 12. CDR3 bases: TGTGCCAGCAGCTCTCTTTCAGGTACAGGGGGGAATGAGCAGTTCTTC. Protein product: CASSSLSGTGGNEQFF.

The chain is built from TRBV28 and TRBJ2-7, with TRBD2 matching over 14 bases. V lost 6 bases, J lost 9 bases, and 7 bases stayed unmatched. This CDR3 contains 14 residues. Germline assignment: CDR1 MDHEN and CDR2 SYDVKM. CDR3 nucleotides: TGTGCCAGCAGGAGACTAGCGGGAGGGCCGGCGCAGTACTTC. Translated: CASRRLAGGPAQYF.